Listed below are T cell receptor beta chains from one sample, sequenced in a study of persistence of HIV-infected CD4 T cells. TCRdb keeps only in-frame clones here, not all; method: immunoSEQ multiplex PCR. Among 30,000 to 35,000 clones listed, around 82% were seen once. Their cognate antigens are unknown. This specimen was CD4+ T cells sorted from PBMCs after approximately 19-hour stimulation, taken from a patient who received antiretroviral therapy. These receptors all come from an adult woman with HIV who was CMV-seropositive. CDR3s include the opening cysteine and the closing phenylalanine or tryptophan. The order of the fields is J gene, clone size, D gene, V gene, CDR3 DNA, CDR3 protein. A D gene is named only where the DNA matches it firmly. Size is omitted from some rows. Given values are once, few, many or a class for expanded clones.

TRBJ1-5	.	.	TRBV5-5	TGTGCCAGCAGCTTGGGGCCGACGGACTATAGCAATCAGCCCCAGCATTTT	CASSLGPTDYSNQPQHF
TRBJ2-1	.	TRBD1	TRBV19	TGTGCCAGTAGTTCGCTCGGACAGGGCTCCTACAATGAGCAGTTCTTC	CASSSLGQGSYNEQFF
TRBJ1-1	few	.	TRBV2	TGTGCCAGCAGTGTAAGGGATGGCACTGAAGCTTTCTTT	CASSVRDGTEAFF
TRBJ2-5	few	.	TRBV21-1	TGTGCCAGCAGCAAAACGGTGAGGGTAGCGGGGGTATATGAGACCCAGTACTTC	CASSKTVRVAGVYETQYF
TRBJ1-1	once	TRBD1	TRBV3-1/TRBV3-2	TGTGCCAGCAGCCAAGGGTCAGGGGGTCGAGAAGCTTTCTTT	CASSQGSGGREAFF
TRBJ2-7	.	TRBD2	TRBV18	TGTGCCAGCTCACCCGGGACTAGTATGACCGAGCAGTACTTC	CASSPGTSMTEQYF
TRBJ1-2	.	TRBD1	TRBV7-9	TGTGCCAGCAGCTTAGGGACAGGGGTAGGCGGCTACACCTTC	CASSLGTGVGGYTF
TRBJ1-1	few	TRBD1	TRBV5-1	TGCGCCAGCAGCTTCGGACAGGCACTACACACTGAAGCTTTCTTT	CASSFGQALHTEAFF
TRBJ1-5	once	.	TRBV6-5	TGTGCCAGCAGTTCCTCAAGGGGCCGAGGTCAGCCCCAGCATTTT	CASSSSRGRGQPQHF
TRBJ2-4	.	TRBD1	TRBV2	TGTGCCAGCAGTGTTCAGGGGGCAAGAGCCAAAAACATTCAGTACTTC	CASSVQGARAKNIQYF
TRBJ2-7	.	.	TRBV3-1/TRBV3-2	TGTGCCAGCAGCCAAGTTTCCGGGGCCTACGAGCAGTACTTC	CASSQVSGAYEQYF
TRBJ2-3	.	.	TRBV18	TGTGCCAGCTCACCGCGGCGTATCCCACTGAGCACAGATACGCAGTATTTT	CASSPRRIPLSTDTQYF
TRBJ2-2	once	TRBD1	TRBV5-1	TGCGCCAGCAGCCTCGACAGGGTGGACACCGGGGAGCTGTTTTTT	CASSLDRVDTGELFF
TRBJ1-1	few	.	TRBV10-3	TGTGCCATCAGTGACGCAGGGTGGACTGAAGCTTTCTTT	CAISDAGWTEAFF
TRBJ1-2	once	.	TRBV7-2	TGTGCCAGCAGCTTAGTAATGGGGGCTCAAGGCTACACCTTC	CASSLVMGAQGYTF
TRBJ1-2	.	.	TRBV4-1	TGCGCCAGCAGCCCAGGGATCGGCTACACCTTC	CASSPGIGYTF
TRBJ2-1	.	TRBD2	TRBV10-3	TGTGCCATCACGGGCGGGACTAGCGGGAGCTACAATGAGCAGTTCTTC	CAITGGTSGSYNEQFF
TRBJ2-1	.	.	TRBV9	TGTGCCAGCAGCCATAGCGGAGGCTCCTACAATGAGCAGTTCTTC	CASSHSGGSYNEQFF
TRBJ2-6	few	.	TRBV5-1	TGCGCCAGCAGGATGGAAGCCAACTCTGGGGCCAACGTCCTGACTTTC	CASRMEANSGANVLTF
TRBJ1-1	.	TRBD1	TRBV7-9	TGTGCCAGCAGATCCCAGGGGGCGAGCGACACTGAAGCTTTCTTT	CASRSQGASDTEAFF
TRBJ1-1	few	.	TRBV7-2	TGTGCCAGCAGCCCGGCGCCGATGGTAGTCACTGAAGCTTTCTTT	CASSPAPMVVTEAFF
TRBJ2-3	.	TRBD2	TRBV19	TGTGCCAGTAGTCGAGATAGCGGGACTAACACAGATACGCAGTATTTT	CASSRDSGTNTDTQYF
TRBJ1-1	.	.	TRBV10-1	TGCGCCAGCAGTGAGTCGACGGGGGGCGGTTACACTGAAGCTTTCTTT	CASSESTGGGYTEAFF
TRBJ2-3	.	TRBD2	TRBV24-1	TGTGCCACCAGTGATTTGCGGGCTGGGACTACCGAAGATACGCAGTATTTT	CATSDLRAGTTEDTQYF
TRBJ2-6	.	TRBD2	TRBV28	TGTGCCAGCAGCCCCGGGAGGGGGGCCTCTGGGGCCAACGTCCTGACTTTC	CASSPGRGASGANVLTF
TRBJ1-1	few	.	TRBV28	TGTGCCAGCAGTTTGGCAAATCCGAACACTGAAGCTTTCTTT	CASSLANPNTEAFF
TRBJ2-5	.	.	TRBV5-1	TGCGCCAGCAGCGCTATGGCGGGTCCAGGGGAGACCCAGTACTTC	CASSAMAGPGETQYF
TRBJ1-4	.	.	TRBV21-1	TGTGCCAGCACCCCCAGTTCGGGGACAGGGGCCCGAAGGAGGGAAAAACTGTTTTTT	CASTPSSGTGARRREKLFF
TRBJ2-1	.	.	TRBV7-2	TGTGCCAGCAGCTTAGTCGGAGGTCGAAGCTCCTACAATGAGCAGTTCTTC	CASSLVGGRSSYNEQFF
TRBJ2-2	.	TRBD2	TRBV7-6	TGTGCCAGCAGCTTAGTACTAGCGGGAGGGACGGACACCGGGGAGCTGTTTTTT	CASSLVLAGGTDTGELFF
TRBJ2-4	.	TRBD2	TRBV2	TGTGCCAGCAGCCTTACTAGCGGGGTCCTAGCCAAAAACATTCAGTACTTC	CASSLTSGVLAKNIQYF
TRBJ2-3	.	TRBD2	TRBV5-4	TGTGCCAGCAGCTTTTTAGCGGGAGGGGGGGATACGCAGTATTTT	CASSFLAGGGDTQYF
TRBJ1-2	.	TRBD1	TRBV19	TGTGCCAGTGCAAGACAGGGAAACTATGGCTACACCTTC	CASARQGNYGYTF
TRBJ1-1	.	TRBD1	TRBV30	TGTGCCTGGAAGACAGGGGGCCTGGTCACTGAAGCTTTCTTT	CAWKTGGLVTEAFF
TRBJ2-7	.	.	TRBV25-1	TGTGCCAGCAGTGAAGCAGGAGCCTCGGCGTACGAGCAGTACTTC	CASSEAGASAYEQYF
TRBJ1-4	once	.	TRBV7-9	TGTGCCAGCAGCTTTAGGGAGTATGAAAAACTGTTTTTT	CASSFREYEKLFF
TRBJ1-2	.	TRBD1	TRBV6-1	TGTGCCAGCAGTGAAACGGGACAGGGTGTTGGCTACACCTTC	CASSETGQGVGYTF
TRBJ1-6	.	.	TRBV14	TGTGCCAGCAGCCAAGAGGCCAGGGGAGGATCACCCCTCCACTTT	CASSQEARGGSPLHF
TRBJ2-7	.	.	TRBV7-9	TGTGCCAGCAGCTCAACCTCAGGGATCCCTGAGCAGTACTTC	CASSSTSGIPEQYF
TRBJ2-1	.	.	TRBV7-2	TGTGCCAGCAGCTCTCAGGTGCTCTTTTTCTCGGAGCAGTTCTTC	CASSSQVLFFSEQFF
TRBJ2-1	.	.	TRBV5-4	TGTGCCAGCAGCCTTGTCGCCAACAATGAGCAGTTCTTC	CASSLVANNEQFF
TRBJ2-7	.	.	TRBV6-1	TGTGCCAGCAGTGAAGAAGGGGCCAGGAACGAGCAGTACTTC	CASSEEGARNEQYF
TRBJ2-5	once	.	TRBV6-1	TGTGCCAGCAGTGAGTCACCTTCCCAGTACTTC	CASSESPSQYF
TRBJ1-3	.	TRBD1	TRBV4-2	TGTGCCAGCAGCCAAGGGCCGACAGGGACTGGAAACACCATATATTTT	CASSQGPTGTGNTIYF
TRBJ1-4	.	.	TRBV14	TGTGCCAGCAGCCTGGGGGTCATTAATGAAAAACTGTTTTTT	CASSLGVINEKLFF
TRBJ2-6	.	.	TRBV19	TGTGCCAGTAGTCCCGGCTTGCCCTCTGGGGCCAACGTCCTGACTTTC	CASSPGLPSGANVLTF
TRBJ1-2	once	.	TRBV28	TGTGCCAGCAGTTTACGGGGGAACTATGGCTACACCTTC	CASSLRGNYGYTF
TRBJ2-3	.	TRBD2	TRBV29-1	TGCAGCGCCTTTATCGGGGCGGGGGGCTCAGATACGCAGTATTTT	CSAFIGAGGSDTQYF
TRBJ1-2	.	.	TRBV28	TGTGCCAGCAGTTTAACCGGGACATCCGGACTACTCTACACCTTC	CASSLTGTSGLLYTF
TRBJ1-5	.	.	TRBV15	TGTGCCACCAGCAGAGATCGGGGTACGGGTCAGCCCCAGCATTTT	CATSRDRGTGQPQHF
TRBJ1-2	.	TRBD1	TRBV11-3	TGTGCCAGCAAGGGGGCTGATCGTGGCTACACCTTC	CASKGADRGYTF
TRBJ1-1	.	.	TRBV5-5	TGTGCCAGCAGCTTGGAGGCCGGGAGGAACACTGAAGCTTTCTTT	CASSLEAGRNTEAFF
TRBJ2-7	.	.	TRBV24-1	TGTGCCACCAGTGATAACTTCCCTCGGGAGCAGTACTTC	CATSDNFPREQYF
TRBJ2-7	.	.	TRBV18	TGTGCCAGCTCACCACCAGGGGGGTCCTACGAGCAGTACTTC	CASSPPGGSYEQYF
TRBJ2-1	.	.	TRBV7-9	TGTGCCAGCAGCTTAGTAAGGGGTTTGGGAGGCAATGAGCAGTTCTTC	CASSLVRGLGGNEQFF
TRBJ1-3	.	.	TRBV7-9	TGTGCCAGCAGCGGGAACTCTGGAAACACCATATATTTT	CASSGNSGNTIYF
TRBJ2-3	.	.	TRBV7-2	TGTGCCAGCAGCCCAAGGTCGGGACTGGCGGGGAAGCCAGATACGCAGTATTTT	CASSPRSGLAGKPDTQYF